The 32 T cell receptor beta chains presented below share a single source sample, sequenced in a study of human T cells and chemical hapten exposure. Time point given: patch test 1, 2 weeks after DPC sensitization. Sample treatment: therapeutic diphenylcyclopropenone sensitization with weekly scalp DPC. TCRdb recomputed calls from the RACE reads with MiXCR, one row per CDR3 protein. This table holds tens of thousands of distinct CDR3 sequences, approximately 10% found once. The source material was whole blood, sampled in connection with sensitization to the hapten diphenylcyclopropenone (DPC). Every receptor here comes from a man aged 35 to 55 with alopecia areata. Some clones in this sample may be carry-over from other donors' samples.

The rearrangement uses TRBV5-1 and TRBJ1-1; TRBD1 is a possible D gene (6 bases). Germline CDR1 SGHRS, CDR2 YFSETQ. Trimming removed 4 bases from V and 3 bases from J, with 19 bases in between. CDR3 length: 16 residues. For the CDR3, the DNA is TGCGCCAGCAGCCTAACGCCACAGGGAATAGACACTGAAGCTTTCTTT. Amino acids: CASSLTPQGIDTEAFF.

CDR3 protein: CASSRRPTGGAYEQYF. In DNA form, the CDR3 reads TGTGCCAGCAGCCGGAGACCGACAGGGGGAGCCTACGAGCAGTACTTC. The rearrangement joins TRBV7-8 to TRBJ2-7; TRBD1 matches 9 bases. V lost 5 bases, J lost 2 bases, and 10 bases stayed unmatched. Germline lookup yields CDR1 SGHVS and CDR2 FQNEAQ. The CDR3 length is 16 residues. Filled out from reference TRBV7-8 and TRBJ2-7, the complete variable domain reads GAGVSQSPRYKVAKRGQDVALRCDPISGHVSLFWYQQALGQGPEFLTYFQNEAQLDKSGLPSDRFFAERPEGSVSTLKIQRTQQEDSAVYLCASSRRPTGGAYEQYFGPGTRLTVT.

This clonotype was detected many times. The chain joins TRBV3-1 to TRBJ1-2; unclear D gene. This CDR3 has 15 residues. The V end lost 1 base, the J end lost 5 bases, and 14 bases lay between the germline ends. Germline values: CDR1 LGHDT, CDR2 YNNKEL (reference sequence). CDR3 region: CASSQVGRDLYGYTF. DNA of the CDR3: TGTGCCAGCAGCCAAGTGGGCAGAGACTTGTATGGCTACACCTTC.

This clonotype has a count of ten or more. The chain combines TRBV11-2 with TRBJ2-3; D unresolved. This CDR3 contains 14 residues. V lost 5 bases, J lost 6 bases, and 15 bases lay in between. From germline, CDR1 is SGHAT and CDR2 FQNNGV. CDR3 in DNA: TGTGCCAGCAGCCCCGACATTCCGAGGGATACGCAGTATTTT. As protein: CASSPDIPRDTQYF.

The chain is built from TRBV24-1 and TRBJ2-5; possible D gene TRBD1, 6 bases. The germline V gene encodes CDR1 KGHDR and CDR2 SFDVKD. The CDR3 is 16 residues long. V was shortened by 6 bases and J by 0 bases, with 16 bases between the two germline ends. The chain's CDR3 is CATSPWGTPDQETQYF. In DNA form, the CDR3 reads TGTGCCACCAGTCCCTGGGGGACACCCGACCAAGAGACCCAGTACTTC.

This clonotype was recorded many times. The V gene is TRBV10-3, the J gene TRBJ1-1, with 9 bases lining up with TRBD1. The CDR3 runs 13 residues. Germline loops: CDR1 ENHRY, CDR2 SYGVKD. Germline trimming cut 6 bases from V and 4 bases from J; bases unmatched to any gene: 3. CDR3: CAISETGGTEAFF. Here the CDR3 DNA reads TGTGCCATCAGCGAGACAGGGGGCACTGAAGCTTTCTTT.

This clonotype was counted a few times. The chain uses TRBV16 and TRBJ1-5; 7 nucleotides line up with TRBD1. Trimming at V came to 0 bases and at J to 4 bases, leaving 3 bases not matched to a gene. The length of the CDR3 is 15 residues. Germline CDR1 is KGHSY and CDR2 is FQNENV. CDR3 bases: TGTGCCAGCAGCCAATCTGGACAGGCTAATCAGCCCCAGCATTTT. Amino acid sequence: CASSQSGQANQPQHF.

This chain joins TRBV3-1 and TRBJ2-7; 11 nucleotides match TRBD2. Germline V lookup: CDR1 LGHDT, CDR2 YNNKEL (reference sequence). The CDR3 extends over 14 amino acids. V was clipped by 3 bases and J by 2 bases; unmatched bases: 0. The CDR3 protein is CASSQTSGAYEQYV. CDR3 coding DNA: TGTGCCAGCAGCCAGACTAGCGGGGCCTACGAGCAGTACGTC.

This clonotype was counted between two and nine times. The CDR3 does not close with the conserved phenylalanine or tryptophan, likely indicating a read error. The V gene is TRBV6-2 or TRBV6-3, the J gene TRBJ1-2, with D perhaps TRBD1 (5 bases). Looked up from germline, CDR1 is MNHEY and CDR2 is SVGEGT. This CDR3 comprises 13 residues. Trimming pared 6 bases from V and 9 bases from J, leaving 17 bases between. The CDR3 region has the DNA TGTGCCAGCAGCCCCGTAGGGGAGTACCGCTACACCTTA. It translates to CASSPVGEYRYTL.

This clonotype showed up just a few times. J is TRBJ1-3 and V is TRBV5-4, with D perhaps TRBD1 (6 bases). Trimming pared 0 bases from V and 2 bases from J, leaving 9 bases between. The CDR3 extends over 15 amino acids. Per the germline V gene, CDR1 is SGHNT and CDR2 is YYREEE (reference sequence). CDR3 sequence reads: CASSLAGAPGNTIYF. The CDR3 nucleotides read TGTGCCAGCAGCTTGGCGGGGGCACCTGGAAACACCATATATTTT.

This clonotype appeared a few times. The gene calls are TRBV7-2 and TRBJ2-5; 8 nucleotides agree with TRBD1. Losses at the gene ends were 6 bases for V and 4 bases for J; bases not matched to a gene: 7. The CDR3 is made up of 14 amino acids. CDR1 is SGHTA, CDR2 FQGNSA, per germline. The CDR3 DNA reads TGTGCCAGCAGGGGGAGGACAGGGTCAGAGACCCAGTACTTC. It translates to CASRGRTGSETQYF.

The CDR3 coding sequence is TGTGCCAGCAGCCCGGCAGGGAACGGAAACACCATATATTTT. Translated, it gives CASSPAGNGNTIYF. The J gene is TRBJ1-3, the V gene TRBV3-1; possibly TRBD1 for D (5 bases). Trimming pared 4 bases from V and 4 bases from J, leaving 11 bases between. Germline V gives CDR1 LGHDT, CDR2 YNNKEL (reference sequence). The CDR3 runs 14 residues.

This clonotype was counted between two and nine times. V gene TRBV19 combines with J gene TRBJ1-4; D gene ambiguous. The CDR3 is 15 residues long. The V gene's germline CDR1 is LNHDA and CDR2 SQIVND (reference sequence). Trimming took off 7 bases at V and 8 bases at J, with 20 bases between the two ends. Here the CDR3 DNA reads TGTGCCAGTACCCTGAATCGAAATTCACCCGAAAAACTGTTTTTT. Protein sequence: CASTLNRNSPEKLFF.

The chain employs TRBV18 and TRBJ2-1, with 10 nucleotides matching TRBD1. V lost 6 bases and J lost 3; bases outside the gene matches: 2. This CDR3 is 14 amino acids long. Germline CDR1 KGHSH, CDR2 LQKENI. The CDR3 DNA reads TGTGCCAGCTCCCGGACAGGGGGCTACAATGAGCAGTTCTTC. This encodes CASSRTGGYNEQFF. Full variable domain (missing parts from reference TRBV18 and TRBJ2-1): NAGVMQNPRHLVRRRGQEARLRCSPMKGHSHVYWYRQLPEEGLKFMVYLQKENIIDESGMPKERFSAEFPKEGPSILRIQQVVRGDSAAYFCASSRTGGYNEQFFGPGTRLTVL.

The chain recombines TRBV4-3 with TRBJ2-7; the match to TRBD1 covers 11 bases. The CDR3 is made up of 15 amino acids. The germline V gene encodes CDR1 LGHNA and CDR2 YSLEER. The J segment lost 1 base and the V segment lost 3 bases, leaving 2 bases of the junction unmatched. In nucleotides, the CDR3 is TGCGCCAGCAGCCACGGACAGGGGGCTTCCTACGAGCAGTACTTC. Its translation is CASSHGQGASYEQYF.

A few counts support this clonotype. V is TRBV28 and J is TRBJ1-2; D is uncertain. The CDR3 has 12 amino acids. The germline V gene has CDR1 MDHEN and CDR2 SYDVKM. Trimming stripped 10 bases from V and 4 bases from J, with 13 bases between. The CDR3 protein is CATTVKVYGYTF. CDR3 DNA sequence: TGTGCCACCACCGTAAAAGTCTATGGCTACACCTTC.

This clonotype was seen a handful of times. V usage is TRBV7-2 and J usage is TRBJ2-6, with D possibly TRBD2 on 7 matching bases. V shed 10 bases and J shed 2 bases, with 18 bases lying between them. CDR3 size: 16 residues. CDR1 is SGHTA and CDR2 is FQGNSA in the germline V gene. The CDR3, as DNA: TGTGCCAACCCGTCGGGGGGCATGCCTGGGGCCAACGTCCTGACTTTC. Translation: CANPSGGMPGANVLTF.

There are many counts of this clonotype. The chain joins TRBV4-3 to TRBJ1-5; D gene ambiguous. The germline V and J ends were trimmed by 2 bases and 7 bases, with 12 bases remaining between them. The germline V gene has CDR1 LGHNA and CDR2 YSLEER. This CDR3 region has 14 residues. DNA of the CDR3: TGCGCCAGCAGCCAAAGCGTTGGGGAACAGCCCCAGCATTTT. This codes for CASSQSVGEQPQHF.

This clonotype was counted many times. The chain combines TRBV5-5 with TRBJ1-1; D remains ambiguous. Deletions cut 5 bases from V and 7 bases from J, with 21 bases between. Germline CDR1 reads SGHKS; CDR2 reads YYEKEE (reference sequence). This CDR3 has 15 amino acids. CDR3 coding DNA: TGTGCCAGCAGTCTTACGGGCTTGTGGCCAGATGAAGCTTTCTTT. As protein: CASSLTGLWPDEAFF.

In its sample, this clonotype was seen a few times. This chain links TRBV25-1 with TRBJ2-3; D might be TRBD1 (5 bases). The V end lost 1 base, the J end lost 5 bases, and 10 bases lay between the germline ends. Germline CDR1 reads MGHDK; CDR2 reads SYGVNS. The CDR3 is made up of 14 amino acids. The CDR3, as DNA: TGTGCCAGCAGTGAATCAGGGCAAGGAGATACGCAGTATTTT. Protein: CASSESGQGDTQYF.

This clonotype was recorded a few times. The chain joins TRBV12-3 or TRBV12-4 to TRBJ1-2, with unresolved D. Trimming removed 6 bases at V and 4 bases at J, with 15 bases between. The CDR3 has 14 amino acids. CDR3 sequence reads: CASSLEERLYGYTF. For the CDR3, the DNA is TGTGCCAGCAGCCTCGAGGAGAGACTCTATGGCTACACCTTC.

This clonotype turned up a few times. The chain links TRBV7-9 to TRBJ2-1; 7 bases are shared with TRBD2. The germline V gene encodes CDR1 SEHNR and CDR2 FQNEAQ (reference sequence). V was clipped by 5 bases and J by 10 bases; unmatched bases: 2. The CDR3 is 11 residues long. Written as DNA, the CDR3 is TGTGCCAGCAGCGTACTAGCGGAGCAGTTCTTC. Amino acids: CASSVLAEQFF.

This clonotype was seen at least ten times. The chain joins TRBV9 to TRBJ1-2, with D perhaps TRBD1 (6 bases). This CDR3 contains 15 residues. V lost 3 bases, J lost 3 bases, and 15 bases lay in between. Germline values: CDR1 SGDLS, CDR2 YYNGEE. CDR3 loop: CASSGGSGDYYGYTF. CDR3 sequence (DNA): TGTGCCAGCAGCGGAGGTTCAGGGGACTACTATGGCTACACCTTC. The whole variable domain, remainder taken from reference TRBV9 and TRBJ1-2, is DSGVTQTPKHLITATGQRVTLRCSPRSGDLSVYWYQQSLDQGLQFLIQYYNGEERAKGNILERFSAQQFPDLHSELNLSSLELGDSALYFCASSGGSGDYYGYTFGSGTRLTVV.

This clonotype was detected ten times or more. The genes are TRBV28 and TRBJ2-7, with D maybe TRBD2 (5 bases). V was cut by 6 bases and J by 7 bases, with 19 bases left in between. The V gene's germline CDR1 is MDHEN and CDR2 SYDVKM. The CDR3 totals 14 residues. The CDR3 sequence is CASSPRGPTGEQYF. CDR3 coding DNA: TGTGCCAGCAGCCCAAGAGGGCCGACGGGGGAGCAGTACTTC.

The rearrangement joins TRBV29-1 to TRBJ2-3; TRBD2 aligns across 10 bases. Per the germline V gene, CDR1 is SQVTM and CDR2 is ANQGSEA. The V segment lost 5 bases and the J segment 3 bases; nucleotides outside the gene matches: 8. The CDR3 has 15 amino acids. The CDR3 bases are TGCAGCGTTCTGATAGCGGGAGGTCGAACAGATACGCAGTATTTT. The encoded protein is CSVLIAGGRTDTQYF.

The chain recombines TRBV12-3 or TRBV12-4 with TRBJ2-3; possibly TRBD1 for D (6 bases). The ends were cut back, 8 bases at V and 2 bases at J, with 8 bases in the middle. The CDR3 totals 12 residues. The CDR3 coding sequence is TGTGCCAGCGGGGGCCCCACAGATACGCAGTATTTT. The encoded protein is CASGGPTDTQYF.

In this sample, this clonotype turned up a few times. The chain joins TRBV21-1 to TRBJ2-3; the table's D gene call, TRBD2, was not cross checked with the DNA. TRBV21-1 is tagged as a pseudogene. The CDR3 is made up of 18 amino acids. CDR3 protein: CASRLAGGLCSSPDTQYF. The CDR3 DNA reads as TGTGCCAGCCGCTTAGCGGGAGGGCTCTGTTCCAGTCCAGATACGCAGTATTTT.

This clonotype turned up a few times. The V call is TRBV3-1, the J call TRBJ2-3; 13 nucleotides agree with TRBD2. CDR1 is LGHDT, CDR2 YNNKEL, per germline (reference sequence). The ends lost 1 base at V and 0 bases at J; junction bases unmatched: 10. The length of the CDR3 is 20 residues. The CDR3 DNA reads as TGTGCCAGCAGCCAAGTGTATGGACTAGCGGGAGCCGCTAGCACAGATACGCAGTATTTT. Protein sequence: CASSQVYGLAGAASTDTQYF.

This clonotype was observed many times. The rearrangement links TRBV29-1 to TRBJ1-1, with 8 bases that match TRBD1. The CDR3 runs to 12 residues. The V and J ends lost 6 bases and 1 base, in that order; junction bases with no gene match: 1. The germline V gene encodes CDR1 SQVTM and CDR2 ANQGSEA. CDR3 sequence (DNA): TGCAGCGTCGGACAGGGGAACACTGAAGCTTTCTTT. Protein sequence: CSVGQGNTEAFF.

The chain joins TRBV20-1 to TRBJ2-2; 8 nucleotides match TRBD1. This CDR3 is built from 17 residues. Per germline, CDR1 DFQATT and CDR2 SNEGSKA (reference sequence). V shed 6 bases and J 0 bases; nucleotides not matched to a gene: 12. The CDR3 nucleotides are TGCAGTGCCAAAAAAGCACAGGGGGGTTCGAACACCGGGGAGCTGTTTTTT. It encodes CSAKKAQGGSNTGELFF.

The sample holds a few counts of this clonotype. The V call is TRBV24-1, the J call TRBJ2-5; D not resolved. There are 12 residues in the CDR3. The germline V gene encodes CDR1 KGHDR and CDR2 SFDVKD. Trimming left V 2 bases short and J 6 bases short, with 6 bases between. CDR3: CATSDSDQTQYF. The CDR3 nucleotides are TGTGCCACCAGTGATTCCGACCAGACCCAGTACTTC.

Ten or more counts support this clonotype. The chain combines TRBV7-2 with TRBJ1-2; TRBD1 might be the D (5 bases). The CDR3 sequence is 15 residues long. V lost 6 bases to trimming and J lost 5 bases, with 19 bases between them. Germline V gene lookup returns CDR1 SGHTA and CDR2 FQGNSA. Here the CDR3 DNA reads TGTGCCAGCAGTCCCTGGCCGGGAGGGGAATATGGCTACACCTTC. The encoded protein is CASSPWPGGEYGYTF.